This section outlines one T cell receptor beta chain sequence together with its context. This sample stems from a study of control samples from healthy donors and cancer patients. Method: immunoSEQ multiplex PCR; TCRdb's copy keeps in-frame clones and lacks some. Of around 120,000 clones listed, roughly nine tenths were seen once; the top ten hold approximately 8%. The CDR3 extends over 13 amino acids. The V end was cut by 8 bases, the J end by 1 base, with 10 bases between. Germline V CDR1 and CDR2: MNHEY, SVGAGI. The V and J genes are TRBV6-5 and TRBJ2-3; weak D call: TRBD2 (5 bases). The specimen sequenced was blood. The TCR sequence derives from a woman in her late teens or twenties in good health. This CDR3 reads CASGEWGTDTQYF. CDR3 in DNA: TGTGCCAGCGGGGAGTGGGGCACAGATACGCAGTATTTT.